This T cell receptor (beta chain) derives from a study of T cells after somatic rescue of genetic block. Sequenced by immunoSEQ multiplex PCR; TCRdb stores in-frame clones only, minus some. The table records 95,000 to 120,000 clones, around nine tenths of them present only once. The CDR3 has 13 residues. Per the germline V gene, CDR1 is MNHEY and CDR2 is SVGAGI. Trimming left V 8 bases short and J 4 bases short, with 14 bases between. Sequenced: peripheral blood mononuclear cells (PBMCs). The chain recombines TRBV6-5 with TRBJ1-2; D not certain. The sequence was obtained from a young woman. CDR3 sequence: CASGSLARYGYTF. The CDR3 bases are TGTGCCAGCGGGTCCCTAGCGCGCTATGGCTACACCTTC.